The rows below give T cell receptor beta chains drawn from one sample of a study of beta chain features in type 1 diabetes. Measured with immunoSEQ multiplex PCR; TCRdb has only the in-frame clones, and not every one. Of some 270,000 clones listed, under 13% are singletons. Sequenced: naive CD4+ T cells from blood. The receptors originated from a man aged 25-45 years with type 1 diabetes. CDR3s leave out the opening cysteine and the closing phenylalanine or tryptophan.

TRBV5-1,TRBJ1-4,ASSLRSGNEKLF
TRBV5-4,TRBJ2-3,ASSSRLADTQY
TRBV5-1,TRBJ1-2,ASSLVPANYGYT
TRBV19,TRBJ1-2,ASSKSTGSFYGYT
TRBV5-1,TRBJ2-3,ASSTAGGTDTQY
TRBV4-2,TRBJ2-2,ASSLRDRGPGELF
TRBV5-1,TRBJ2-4,ASSFGDDKNIQY
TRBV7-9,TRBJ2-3,ASSTWTGADTQY
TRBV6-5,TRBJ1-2,ASSEERGLYGYT
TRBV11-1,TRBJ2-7,ASSPNGQILAYEQY
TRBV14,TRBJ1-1,ASRQGLNTEAF
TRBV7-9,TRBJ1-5,ASSPGTGHQPQH
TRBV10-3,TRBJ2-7,AISDFDRDPSYEQY
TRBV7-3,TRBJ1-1,ASSLGQNTEAF
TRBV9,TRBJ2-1,ASSVGTSQYNEQF
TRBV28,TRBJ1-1,ASSLGDRLNTEAF
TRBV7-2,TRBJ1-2,ASRENYGYT
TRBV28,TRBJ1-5,ASRPYSRGQPQH
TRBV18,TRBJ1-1,ASSPGQGNNKAVAF
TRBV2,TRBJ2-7,ASSVGAPEQY
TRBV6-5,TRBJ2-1,ASSYSTDNEQF
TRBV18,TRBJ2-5,ASSPRSTSGGQETQY
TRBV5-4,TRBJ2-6,ASSLPGLHSGANVLT
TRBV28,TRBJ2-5,ASRQGQETQY
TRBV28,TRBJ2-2,ASTAPGGTGELF
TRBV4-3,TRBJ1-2,ASSLALGLGDRAFNYGYT
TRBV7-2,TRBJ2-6,ASSTTGANVLT
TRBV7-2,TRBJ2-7,ASSPQGADYEQY
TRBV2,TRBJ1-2,ASSGEGVVYGYT
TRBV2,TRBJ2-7,ASKTGSYEQY
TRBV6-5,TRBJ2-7,ASRGAAHEQY